The count of the clone carrying this T cell receptor beta chain is one. The sample is drawn from a study of blood T cell repertoires in COVID-19. About the research overall: The United States, Italy and Spain were the sources of the acute and convalescent COVID-19 samples.

Generated by immunoSEQ multiplex PCR, the TCRdb table keeps only in-frame clones and is missing some. The sample comprises hundreds of thousands of clones, 85% to 90% of which are singletons, and 1.1% rests with the top ten. The clonotype comes from a man younger than 45 who had recovered from COVID-19. The sequencing input was PBMCs or T cells enriched from blood (not recorded which).

CDR3: CAIKETGLDGKLFF. Here the CDR3 DNA reads TGTGCCATCAAAGAGACAGGGCTGGACGGAAAACTGTTTTTT. The chain is built from TRBV10-3 and TRBJ1-4; 7 nucleotides align to TRBD1. Germline CDR1 ENHRY, CDR2 SYGVKD. V trimming: 7 bases; J trimming: 10 bases; junction bases outside the gene matches: 12. The CDR3 consists of 14 residues.